Each of the 2 T cell receptor beta chains below was sequenced from the same sample in a study of blood T cell repertoires in COVID-19 (dated by TCRdb to 2020 to 2022). The library came from the immunoSEQ multiplex PCR assay. Drawn from immuneACCESS, this table holds only the in-frame rearrangements with V and J called that TCRdb kept. Clones are partly lost; checked studies trace under half to an unresolved V gene and leave the rest unexplained. The sample table lists tens of thousands of clones, 90% to 95% of them with a count of one. The biggest ten clones account for roughly 10% of the sample. Sequencing was carried out using peripheral blood. The receptors shown here come from a woman of 80 years or more with acute or convalescent COVID-19.

The chain combines TRBV7-2 with TRBJ2-3; a weak D match, TRBD2 (6 bases). The V gene lost 6 bases and the J gene lost 0 bases, with 10 bases spanning the gap. The CDR3 length is 14 residues. In germline, CDR1 is SGHTA, CDR2 FQGNSA. The CDR3 region is CASSSGVSTDTQYF. In DNA, the CDR3 is TGTGCCAGCAGTTCGGGGGTCAGCACAGATACGCAGTATTTT.

V and J are TRBV6-5 and TRBJ2-7, with TRBD1 matching over 11 bases. The CDR3 loop spans 13 amino acids. Germline-derived CDR1 and CDR2 are MNHEY and SVGAGI. Trimming removed 8 bases from V and 6 bases from J; junction bases left unmatched: 6. CDR3 nucleotide sequence: TGTGCCAGCTCGGGACAGGGGGTAGGCGAGCAGTACTTC. This gives the protein CASSGQGVGEQYF.